Listed below are T cell receptor beta chains from one sample, sequenced in a study of blood T cell repertoires in COVID-19. Some clones are missing from TCRdb's copy, which holds only in-frame ones; the method was immunoSEQ multiplex PCR. The sample lists 150,000 or so clones, around 90% seen once, with roughly 4% in the top ten. Sample: PBMCs or T cells enriched from blood (not recorded which). These receptor sequences come from a woman aged 40 to 50 who had been exposed to COVID-19. Both conserved end residues are part of each CDR3. The D gene is left open where the match is weak. Size is omitted from some rows. Given values are once, few, many or a class for expanded clones.

>TRBD2|TRBJ2-1|NA|TRBV12-5
TGTGCTAGTGGGTTTAGCGGACTAGCGGCCTACAATGAGCAGTTCTTC
CASGFSGLAAYNEQFF
>NA|TRBJ2-7|NA|TRBV5-8
TGTGCCAGCAGCTTGGGTCAGGGCCGTTACTACGAGCAGTACTTC
CASSLGQGRYYEQYF
>NA|TRBJ1-5|NA|TRBV28
TGTGCCAGCAAATTCGGCAATCAGCCCCAGCATTTT
CASKFGNQPQHF
>NA|TRBJ2-4|NA|TRBV6-1
TGTGCCAGCAGTGAATTCGAGGGGGTCCTAGCCAAAAACATTCAGTACTTC
CASSEFEGVLAKNIQYF
>NA|TRBJ2-1|NA|TRBV6-1
TGTGCCAGCAGTGAAATGCGGCTTCCAGCCCTAAATGAGCAGTTCTTC
CASSEMRLPALNEQFF
>NA|TRBJ2-7|NA|TRBV6-2/TRBV6-3
TGTGCCAGCAGTTACTCACGTAATAGTGGGCCCCCTCTGGATGGGCAGTACTTC
CASSYSRNSGPPLDGQYF
>TRBD1|TRBJ2-2|NA|TRBV27
TGTGCCAGCAGTCGGCCCCAGGGGGTTTACGGGGAGCTGTTTTTT
CASSRPQGVYGELFF
>NA|TRBJ1-2|NA|TRBV6-6
TGTGCCATTCACCAGGGGAACTATGGCTACACCTTC
CAIHQGNYGYTF
>TRBD1|TRBJ1-4|NA|TRBV19
TGTGCCAGTAGCCAGACTAGACAGGGGGAAAAACTGTTTTTT
CASSQTRQGEKLFF
>TRBD1|TRBJ1-4|NA|TRBV2
TGTGCCAGCAGGGGACAGGGTGCAACTAATGAAAAACTGTTTTTT
CASRGQGATNEKLFF
>TRBD2|TRBJ2-1|NA|TRBV4-3
TGCGCCAGCAGCCAAGTCCTAGCGGGAGGGCCACGCAATGAGCAGTTCTTC
CASSQVLAGGPRNEQFF
>NA|TRBJ2-6|NA|TRBV11-2
TGTGCCAGCAGCTCACAACCCTCTGGGGCCAACGTCCTGACTTTC
CASSSQPSGANVLTF
>NA|TRBJ1-5|few|TRBV29-1
TGCAGCGTTGAACCCACCACAGGCGGACCCCAGCATTTT
CSVEPTTGGPQHF
>NA|TRBJ2-1|many|TRBV4-3
TGCGCCAGCAGCCGACAGGTCTACAATGAGCAGTTCTTC
CASSRQVYNEQFF
>NA|TRBJ1-2|NA|TRBV18
TGTGCCAGCTCACCATCCGGGGGTCGGGGAGATGGCTACACCTTC
CASSPSGGRGDGYTF
>NA|TRBJ2-7|NA|TRBV6-6
TGTGCCAGCAGTCAACCTCCAGGCGAGCAGTACTTC
CASSQPPGEQYF
>NA|TRBJ1-4|NA|TRBV5-1
TGCGCCAGCAGCCGGATGTCGGCCCACGGAGCTGAAAAACTGTTTTTT
CASSRMSAHGAEKLFF
>TRBD1|TRBJ2-7|NA|TRBV19
TGTGCCAGTAGTCTCCGACAGGGGGGGGGCTACGAGCAGTACTTC
CASSLRQGGGYEQYF
>NA|TRBJ2-2|NA|TRBV5-1
TGCGCCAGCAGCCCTAGTGCGAAGACGTCCGGGGAGCTGTTTTTT
CASSPSAKTSGELFF
>TRBD1|TRBJ1-4|NA|TRBV6-5
TGTGCCAGCAGAACCGGTGGCAGGGGGAGTGAAAAACTGTTTTTT
CASRTGGRGSEKLFF
>NA|TRBJ2-7|NA|TRBV10-3
TGTGCCATCAGTGTGGGGCAGACCTACGAGCAGTACTTC
CAISVGQTYEQYF
>NA|TRBJ2-7|NA|TRBV4-2
TGTGCCAGCAGCCAAGAAGGGACTGTTAACGAGCAGTACTTC
CASSQEGTVNEQYF
>TRBD2|TRBJ2-3|NA|TRBV29-1
TGCAGCGTTGCGCGGGGGGGCACAGATACGCAGTATTTT
CSVARGGTDTQYF
>TRBD1|TRBJ1-2|NA|TRBV10-3
TGTGCCACCCGGACAGGGAACTATGGCTACACCTTC
CATRTGNYGYTF
>NA|TRBJ1-1|NA|TRBV3-1/TRBV3-2
TGTGCCAGCAGCCAAGCCGGGGAAGCTTTCTTT
CASSQAGEAFF
>NA|TRBJ2-7|NA|TRBV11-2
TGTGCCAGCAGCTTAGATCCGGGACTCTCCTACGAGCAGTACTTC
CASSLDPGLSYEQYF
>TRBD2|TRBJ2-3|NA|TRBV10-3
TGTGCCATCAGTGGTGATGTAGCGGGGGGGACAGATACGCAGTATTTT
CAISGDVAGGTDTQYF
>NA|TRBJ1-1|many|TRBV7-9
TGTGCCAGCAGCCAAGATCACAGGGAAGCTTTCTTT
CASSQDHREAFF
>TRBD2|TRBJ2-3|few|TRBV6-2/TRBV6-3
TGTGCCAGCAGTTCGACTAGCGGGGCCACAGATACGCAGTATTTT
CASSSTSGATDTQYF
>NA|TRBJ2-3|NA|TRBV12-3/TRBV12-4
TGTGCCAGCAGGGGGGGTGGGTTACCTACGCAGTATTTT
CASRGGGLPTQYF
>NA|TRBJ2-5|once|TRBV7-2
TGTGCCAGCAGCTTGGGCCGGGAGACCCAGTACTTC
CASSLGRETQYF
>NA|TRBJ2-7|NA|TRBV4-2
TGTGCCAGCAGCCCGAGTCCAGGATACGAGCAGTACTTC
CASSPSPGYEQYF
>NA|TRBJ1-2|NA|TRBV27
TGTGCCAGCAGTCCCCGTCCGGTTAACTATGGCTACACCTTC
CASSPRPVNYGYTF
>NA|TRBJ2-3|NA|TRBV4-1
TGCGCCAGCAGCCAGATTTCAGGGGACACAGATACGCAGTATTTT
CASSQISGDTDTQYF
>TRBD1|TRBJ1-2|NA|TRBV4-1
TGCGCCAGCAGCCCCAGAGACAGGGCCATCTATGGCTACACCTTC
CASSPRDRAIYGYTF
>TRBD1|TRBJ1-1|NA|TRBV10-3
TGTGCCGCAGTTTCCGGGACAGGGGCTTCTGAAGCTTTCTTT
CAAVSGTGASEAFF
>TRBD1|TRBJ1-1|NA|TRBV4-3
TGCGCCAGCAGCCAGAGGACAGGGGGCGGGGGTGAAGCTTTCTTT
CASSQRTGGGGEAFF
>NA|TRBJ2-7|NA|TRBV27
TGTGCCAGCAGTAGAGGAGCGGTGGAGTACTTC
CASSRGAVEYF
>TRBD2|TRBJ2-7|NA|TRBV5-6
TGTGCCAGCAGCGCCACTAGCGGGGGATCCTACGAGCAGTACTTC
CASSATSGGSYEQYF
>NA|TRBJ2-1|NA|TRBV13
TGTGCCAGCAGCTTAGGGCGGAGAAGTAATGAGCAGTTCTTC
CASSLGRRSNEQFF
>NA|TRBJ1-2|NA|TRBV2
TGTGCCAGCAGTGAAGGAGAACAGCTTAACTATGGCTACACCTTC
CASSEGEQLNYGYTF
>NA|TRBJ1-5|NA|TRBV27
TGTGCCAGCAGTTTGCTGGAGGGGAATCAGCCCCAGCATTTT
CASSLLEGNQPQHF
>NA|TRBJ1-1|NA|TRBV5-1
TGCGCCAGCAGCTTGCTGGGGCCGAACACTGAAGCTTTCTTT
CASSLLGPNTEAFF
>TRBD1|TRBJ2-1|NA|TRBV4-1
TGCGCCAGCAGCCAAGATCAGGGACAGGGACAGTTCTTC
CASSQDQGQGQFF
>TRBD2|TRBJ2-5|NA|TRBV5-1
TGCGCCAGCCAATCGGGACTAGCGATAAGGTACCAAGAGACCCAGTACTTC
CASQSGLAIRYQETQYF
>NA|TRBJ1-1|NA|TRBV4-3
TGCGCCAGCAGCCAGGTACAGGGAGGGACTGAAGCTTTCTTT
CASSQVQGGTEAFF
>NA|TRBJ1-6|NA|TRBV10-3
TGTGCCATCAAGAACGGGACACCAGGATCACCCCTCCACTTT
CAIKNGTPGSPLHF
>NA|TRBJ1-5|NA|TRBV7-2
TGTGCCAGCAGCTTAGACGGACGACAGGCAGTCAATCAGCCCCAGCATTTT
CASSLDGRQAVNQPQHF